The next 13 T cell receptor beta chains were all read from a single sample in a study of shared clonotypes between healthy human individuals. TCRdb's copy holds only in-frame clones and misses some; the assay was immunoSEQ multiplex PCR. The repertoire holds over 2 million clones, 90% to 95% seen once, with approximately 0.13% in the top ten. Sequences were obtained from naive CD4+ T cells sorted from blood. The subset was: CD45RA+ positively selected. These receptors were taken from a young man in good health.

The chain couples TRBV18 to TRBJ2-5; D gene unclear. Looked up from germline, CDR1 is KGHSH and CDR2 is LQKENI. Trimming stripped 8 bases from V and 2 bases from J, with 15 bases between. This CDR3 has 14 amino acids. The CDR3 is CASTYGAPQETQYF. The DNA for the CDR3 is TGTGCCAGCACTTACGGCGCGCCTCAAGAGACCCAGTACTTC.

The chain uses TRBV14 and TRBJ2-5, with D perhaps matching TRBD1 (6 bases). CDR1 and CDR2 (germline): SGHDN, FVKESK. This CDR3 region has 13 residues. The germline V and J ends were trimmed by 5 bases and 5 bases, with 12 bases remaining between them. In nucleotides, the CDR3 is TGTGCCAGCAGCTACAGGGATGGGGAGACCCAGTACTTC. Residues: CASSYRDGETQYF.

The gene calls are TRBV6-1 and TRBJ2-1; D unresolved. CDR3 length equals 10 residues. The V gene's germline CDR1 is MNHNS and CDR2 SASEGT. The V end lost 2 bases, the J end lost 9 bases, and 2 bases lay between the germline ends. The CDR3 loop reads CASSEREQFF. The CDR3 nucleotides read TGTGCCAGCAGTGAACGTGAGCAGTTCTTC.

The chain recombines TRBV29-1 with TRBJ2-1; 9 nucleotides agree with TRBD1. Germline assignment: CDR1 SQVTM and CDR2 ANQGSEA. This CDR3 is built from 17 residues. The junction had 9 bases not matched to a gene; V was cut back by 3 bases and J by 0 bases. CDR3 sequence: CSVEWDRVPSSYNEQFF. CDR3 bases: TGCAGCGTTGAGTGGGACAGGGTCCCCAGCTCCTACAATGAGCAGTTCTTC.

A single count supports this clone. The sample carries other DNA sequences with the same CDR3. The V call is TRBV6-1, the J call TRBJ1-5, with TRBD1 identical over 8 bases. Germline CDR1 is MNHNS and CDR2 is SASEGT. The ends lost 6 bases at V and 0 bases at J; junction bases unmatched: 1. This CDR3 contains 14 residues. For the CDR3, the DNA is TGTGCCAGCAGCGGACAGGGTAGCAATCAGCCCCAGCATTTT. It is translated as CASSGQGSNQPQHF.

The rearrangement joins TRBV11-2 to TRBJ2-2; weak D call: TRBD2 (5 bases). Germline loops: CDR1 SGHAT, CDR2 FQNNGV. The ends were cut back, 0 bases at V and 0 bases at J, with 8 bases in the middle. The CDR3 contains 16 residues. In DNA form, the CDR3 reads TGTGCCAGCAGCTTAGAAAGCGGAGCGAACACCGGGGAGCTGTTTTTT. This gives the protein CASSLESGANTGELFF.

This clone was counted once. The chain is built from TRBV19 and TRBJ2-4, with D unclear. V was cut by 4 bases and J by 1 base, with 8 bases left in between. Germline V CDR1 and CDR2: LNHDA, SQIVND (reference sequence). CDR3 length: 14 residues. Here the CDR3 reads CASSTAWAKNIQYF. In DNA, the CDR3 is TGTGCCAGTAGTACGGCGTGGGCCAAAAACATTCAGTACTTC.

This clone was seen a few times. Here the CDR3 reads CAWQAGGRLQETQYF. The CDR3 DNA sequence: TGTGCCTGGCAGGCGGGGGGCCGTTTACAAGAGACCCAGTACTTC. This chain joins TRBV30 and TRBJ2-5, with 8 bases fitting TRBD2. Trimming removed 5 bases from V and 2 bases from J; junction bases left unmatched: 10. The CDR3 has 15 amino acids. Germline values: CDR1 GTSNPN, CDR2 SVGIG (reference sequence).

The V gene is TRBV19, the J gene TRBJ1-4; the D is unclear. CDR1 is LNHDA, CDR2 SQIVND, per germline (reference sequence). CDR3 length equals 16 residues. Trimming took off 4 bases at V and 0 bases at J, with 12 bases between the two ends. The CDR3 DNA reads TGTGCCAGTAGTAAGGATAGGTGGGCAACTAATGAAAAACTGTTTTTT. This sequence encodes CASSKDRWATNEKLFF.

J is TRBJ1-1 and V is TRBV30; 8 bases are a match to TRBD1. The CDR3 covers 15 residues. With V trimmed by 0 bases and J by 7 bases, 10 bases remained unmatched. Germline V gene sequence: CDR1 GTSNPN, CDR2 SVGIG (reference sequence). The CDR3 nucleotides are TGTGCCTGGAGTGTAGGATACAGGGGGGTGAATGAAGCTTTCTTT. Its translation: CAWSVGYRGVNEAFF.

The CDR3 DNA reads TGTGCCAGTAGTATCCAGCTAGCCGATACGCAGTATTTT. Translation: CASSIQLADTQYF. The chain recombines TRBV19 with TRBJ2-3; TRBD2 might be the D (5 bases). This CDR3 has 13 amino acids. The germline CDR1 and CDR2 sequences are LNHDA and SQIVND (reference sequence). V lost 3 bases, J lost 6 bases, and 10 bases lay in between.

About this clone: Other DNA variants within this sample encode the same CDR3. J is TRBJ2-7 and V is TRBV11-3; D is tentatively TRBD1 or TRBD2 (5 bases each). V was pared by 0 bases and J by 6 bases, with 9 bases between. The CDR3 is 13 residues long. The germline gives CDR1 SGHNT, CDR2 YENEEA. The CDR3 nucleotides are TGTGCCAGCAGCTTAGATAGTGGGGGCGAGCAGTACTTC. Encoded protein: CASSLDSGGEQYF.

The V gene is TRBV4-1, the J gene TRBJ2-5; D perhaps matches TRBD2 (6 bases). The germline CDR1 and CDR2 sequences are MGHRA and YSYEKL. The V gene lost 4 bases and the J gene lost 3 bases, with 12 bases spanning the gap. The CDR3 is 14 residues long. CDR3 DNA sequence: TGCGCCAGCAGCCCCATCTGGGGGGAAGAGACCCAGTACTTC. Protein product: CASSPIWGEETQYF.